This is a list of T cell receptor beta chains from one sample in a study of early T cells in non-severe SARS-CoV-2 infection. TCRdb itself ran the 5' RACE reads through MiXCR, one entry per CDR3 protein. The repertoire holds around 100,000 distinct CDR3 sequences, with around 12% as singletons. The sequenced material came from whole blood. These receptors came from an adult who was a healthcare worker with PCR-confirmed SARS-CoV-2 infection or an uninfected control (not recorded which). Each CDR3 is given without its conserved first and last residue. The D gene is left open where the match is weak.

>TRBV4-1|TRBJ2-7|NA
ASSQKGGHEQY
>TRBV7-2|TRBJ2-7|NA
ASSPGFSRHYEQY
>TRBV30|TRBJ1-2|NA
AWSVMSDYGYT
>TRBV28|TRBJ2-7|TRBD2
ASTGLKTHEQY
>TRBV11-2|TRBJ2-7|TRBD2
ASSESGRVEQY
>TRBV18|TRBJ2-1|NA
ASSPKTGNNEQF
>TRBV19|TRBJ1-2|TRBD1
ASRKDRVAGYT
>TRBV10-2|TRBJ1-3|NA
ASSESRTGGYRASGNTIY
>TRBV10-1|TRBJ2-3|TRBD2
ASSVGGADTQY
>TRBV28|TRBJ2-1|NA
ASSFRQGNWRRGNEQF
>TRBV20-1|TRBJ2-7|NA
SAYKVGHEQY
>TRBV11-2|TRBJ2-7|NA
ATQGRNYEQY
>TRBV20-1|TRBJ2-3|NA
SAGGDRRLAPDTQY
>TRBV20-1|TRBJ2-1|NA
SARDSGPN
>TRBV12-3/TRBV12-4|TRBJ2-2|TRBD2
AEGGENTGELF
>TRBV12-3/TRBV12-4|TRBJ1-1|NA
ASTFNGGNTEAF
>TRBV7-9|TRBJ2-2|NA
ASSQQGNTGELF
>TRBV12-3/TRBV12-4|TRBJ2-1|NA
ASSPTRREQF
>TRBV28|TRBJ1-2|TRBD1
ASSSGQGGGYT
>TRBV6-4|TRBJ1-2|NA
ASRPGGDYYGYT
>TRBV20-1|TRBJ2-1|NA
SALTGREQF
>TRBV4-3|TRBJ2-1|NA
ASSQDRGSSYNEQF
>TRBV6-5|TRBJ2-7|NA
ASSYWSGFNEQY
>TRBV11-2|TRBJ2-3|TRBD1
ASSPSTGQGSTDTQY
>TRBV5-4|TRBJ2-1|TRBD2
ASSPTPRAGGYNEQF
>TRBV20-1|TRBJ2-7|TRBD1
SARDPLRRDRENEQY
>TRBV7-8|TRBJ2-3|NA
ASSLRRVSTDTQY
>TRBV6-5|TRBJ1-4|NA
ASSYLGGTNEKLF